One sample yielded the 18 T cell receptor beta chains listed below, sequenced in a study of cytomegalovirus exposure and HLA in healthy donors. The PCR had 60 Vbeta and 13 Jbeta primers. Some clones are missing from TCRdb's copy, which holds only in-frame ones; the method was immunoSEQ multiplex PCR. The table lists 200,000 or so clones, 75% to 85% of them singletons. Input material: PBMCs. The source of these receptors is a girl aged 10 to 17 in good health and CMV-seronegative.

The chain links TRBV6-5 to TRBJ2-1; 8 bases align to TRBD1. Germline V gene lookup returns CDR1 MNHEY and CDR2 SVGAGI. V was pared by 6 bases and J by 0 bases, with 4 bases of the junction left unmatched. The CDR3 covers 15 residues. The CDR3 loop reads CASRMTGVSYNEQFF. Here the CDR3 DNA reads TGTGCCAGCAGGATGACAGGGGTCTCCTACAATGAGCAGTTCTTC.

CDR3 amino acids: CASSPGREKLFF. The CDR3 nucleotides read TGTGCCAGCAGCCCGGGTAGGGAAAAACTGTTTTTT. J is TRBJ1-4 and V is TRBV7-9; D is ambiguous. This CDR3 is 12 amino acids long. V was cut by 5 bases and J by 8 bases, with 9 bases left in between. Germline CDR1 reads SEHNR; CDR2 reads FQNEAQ (reference sequence). Drawing the rest from reference TRBV7-9 and TRBJ1-4, the complete variable domain is DTGVSQNPRHKITKRGQNVTFRCDPISEHNRLYWYRQTLGQGPEFLTYFQNEAQLEKSRLLSDRFSAERPKGSFSTLEIQRTEQGDSAMYLCASSPGREKLFFGSGTQLSVL.

J is TRBJ2-3 and V is TRBV7-2; 8 bases are a match to TRBD1. The CDR3 loop spans 15 amino acids. Losses at the gene ends were 5 bases for V and 0 bases for J; bases not matched to a gene: 4. Germline values: CDR1 SGHTA, CDR2 FQGNSA. The CDR3 DNA follows: TGTGCCAGCAGCACCCGGACAGGGAGCACAGATACGCAGTATTTT. Protein product: CASSTRTGSTDTQYF.

The chain has TRBV28 and TRBJ1-4, with D tentatively TRBD1 (6 bases). This CDR3 has 17 residues. Trimming removed 5 bases from V and 7 bases from J, with 23 bases in between. The germline gives CDR1 MDHEN, CDR2 SYDVKM. CDR3 sequence reads: CASSPPGWGRGREKLFF. The CDR3 bases are TGTGCCAGCAGTCCACCCGGTTGGGGGCGAGGACGTGAAAAACTGTTTTTT.

A few counts support this clone. Written as DNA, the CDR3 is TGTGCCAGCAGCTTAGACATATCTGGAAACACCATATATTTT. Translation: CASSLDISGNTIYF. This sequence joins TRBV7-2 and TRBJ1-3, with D uncertain. V lost 1 base, J lost 1 base, and 5 bases lay in between. The CDR3 extends over 14 amino acids. Germline CDR1 is SGHTA and CDR2 is FQGNSA. Full variable domain (rest looked up from reference TRBV7-2 and TRBJ1-3): GAGVSQSPSNKVTEKGKDVELRCDPISGHTALYWYRQSLGQGLEFLIYFQGNSAPDKSGLPSDRFSAERTGGSVSTLTIQRTQQEDSAVYLCASSLDISGNTIYFGEGSWLTVV.

The rearrangement links TRBV14 to TRBJ1-4, with 7 bases lining up with TRBD1. Per the germline V gene, CDR1 is SGHDN and CDR2 is FVKESK. The J segment lost 10 bases and the V segment lost 4 bases, leaving 12 bases of the junction unmatched. The CDR3 covers 15 residues. CDR3 sequence (DNA): TGTGCCAGCAGCCCTTTAGGGGGCGAGGGTCGAAAACTGTTTTTT. Amino acids: CASSPLGGEGRKLFF.

DNA of the CDR3: TGCAGCGTCCGGGACAAAAATGAGCAGTTCTTC. This gives the protein CSVRDKNEQFF. The chain carries TRBV29-1 and TRBJ2-1, with a possible D match to TRBD1 (6 bases). Germline assignment: CDR1 SQVTM and CDR2 ANQGSEA. This CDR3 is 11 amino acids long. V lost 6 bases and J lost 7, with 10 bases in between.

This clone was seen only a few times. The V and J genes are TRBV2 and TRBJ1-1; possible D gene TRBD1, 5 bases. V shed 6 bases and J shed 2 bases, with 10 bases lying between them. Germline V gene sequence: CDR1 SNHLY, CDR2 FYNNEI. CDR3 length: 13 residues. The CDR3 spells CASSAQGNTEAFF. CDR3 DNA: TGTGCCAGCAGCGCGCAGGGAAACACTGAAGCTTTCTTT.

J is TRBJ1-2 and V is TRBV5-1; 7 nucleotides align to TRBD1. V was clipped by 0 bases and J by 5 bases; unmatched bases: 13. CDR3 length equals 17 residues. The germline V gene encodes CDR1 SGHRS and CDR2 YFSETQ. The CDR3 sequence: CASSLEMLDRRTYGYTF. The CDR3 nucleotides are TGCGCCAGCAGCTTGGAAATGCTGGACAGGAGAACTTATGGCTACACCTTC.

DNA of the CDR3: TGTGCCAGTAGTATATCAGGGGGTTTAAATCAGCCCCAGCATTTT. Amino acid sequence: CASSISGGLNQPQHF. The chain employs TRBV19 and TRBJ1-5; 7 positions agree with TRBD1. The trim removed 2 bases at V and 4 bases at J, leaving 5 bases unmatched. The CDR3 length is 15 residues. Per germline, CDR1 LNHDA and CDR2 SQIVND (reference sequence). The full variable domain, with the rest looked up from reference TRBV19 and TRBJ1-5, is DGGITQSPKYLFRKEGQNVTLSCEQNLNHDAMYWYRQDPGQGLRLIYYSQIVNDFQKGDIAEGYSVSREKKESFPLTVTSAQKNPTAFYLCASSISGGLNQPQHFGDGTRLSIL.

The rearrangement links TRBV18 to TRBJ2-7, with 7 bases that match TRBD1. CDR3 length equals 19 residues. J gave up 2 bases and V 2 bases, and 18 bases lay outside the gene matches. Germline lookup yields CDR1 KGHSH and CDR2 LQKENI. The CDR3 DNA sequence: TGTGCCAGCTCACCATTGGGTGGGGTTACCGGGACAGAACCCTACGAGCAGTACTTC. It translates to CASSPLGGVTGTEPYEQYF. Variable domain in full (rest from reference TRBV18 and TRBJ2-7): NAGVMQNPRHLVRRRGQEARLRCSPMKGHSHVYWYRQLPEEGLKFMVYLQKENIIDESGMPKERFSAEFPKEGPSILRIQQVVRGDSAAYFCASSPLGGVTGTEPYEQYFGPGTRLTVT.

This chain uses TRBV12-5 with TRBJ2-1; TRBD1 aligns across 9 bases. The CDR3 extends over 17 amino acids. The germline V gene encodes CDR1 LGHNT and CDR2 FRNRAP. Trimming cost V 1 base and J 5 bases; bases outside gene matches: 9. This chain's CDR3 is CASGLARPGQGNNEQFF. The CDR3 nucleotides read TGTGCTAGTGGTTTGGCCAGACCAGGACAGGGGAACAATGAGCAGTTCTTC. Looking up the rest from reference TRBV12-5 and TRBJ2-1 gives the full variable domain: DARVTQTPRHKVTEMGQEVTMRCQPILGHNTVFWYRQTMMQGLELLAYFRNRAPLDDSGMPKDRFSAEMPDATLATLKIQPSEPRDSAVYFCASGLARPGQGNNEQFFGPGTRLTVL.

The rearrangement links TRBV4-1 to TRBJ2-5; 14 positions agree with TRBD2. The J segment lost 2 bases and the V segment lost 5 bases, leaving 10 bases of the junction unmatched. Looked up from germline, CDR1 is MGHRA and CDR2 is YSYEKL. The CDR3 extends over 18 amino acids. CDR3 loop: CASSEGLAGAHIQETQYF. DNA for the CDR3: TGCGCCAGCAGCGAGGGACTAGCGGGGGCCCATATTCAAGAGACCCAGTACTTC.

V is TRBV5-1 and J is TRBJ2-5, with 9 bases identical to TRBD2. There are 15 residues in the CDR3. Germline assignment: CDR1 SGHRS and CDR2 YFSETQ. J was trimmed by 4 bases and V by 0 bases; bases with no gene match: 4. CDR3 amino acids: CASSLAGLASETQYF. Written as DNA, the CDR3 is TGCGCCAGCAGCTTGGCGGGACTAGCCTCAGAGACCCAGTACTTC.

The rearrangement joins TRBV7-9 to TRBJ1-2; 7 bases align to TRBD1. V shed 5 bases and J 5 bases; nucleotides not matched to a gene: 14. Germline V gene lookup returns CDR1 SEHNR and CDR2 FQNEAQ (reference sequence). The CDR3 length is 16 residues. The chain's CDR3 is CASSLNPGTASYGYTF. CDR3 nucleotides: TGTGCCAGCAGCCTGAACCCAGGGACAGCCTCTTATGGCTACACCTTC.

About this clone: Other DNA sequences from this sample encode an identical CDR3 as well. The genes are TRBV27 and TRBJ2-3, with a tentative D call TRBD2 (5 bases). Trimming shortened V by 1 base and J by 4 bases, and 9 bases separated the two germline ends. CDR3 length: 14 amino acids. CDR1 and CDR2 (germline): MNHEY, SMNVEV (reference sequence). The CDR3 protein is CASSLLLGPDTQYF. The CDR3 DNA sequence: TGTGCCAGCAGTTTATTACTAGGCCCAGATACGCAGTATTTT.

Only a few counts were recorded for this clone. V gene TRBV6-6 combines with J gene TRBJ2-6; no reliable D call. CDR1 is MNHNY and CDR2 is SVGAGI in the germline V gene (reference sequence). The V gene lost 2 bases and the J gene lost 0 bases, with 8 bases spanning the gap. CDR3 length: 16 amino acids. The CDR3 sequence: CASSYLPGSGANVLTF. In DNA form, the CDR3 reads TGTGCCAGCAGTTACCTCCCCGGCTCTGGGGCCAACGTCCTGACTTTC.

This chain connects TRBV7-3 to TRBJ1-2; 7 nucleotides agree with TRBD1. Per germline, CDR1 SGHTA and CDR2 FQGTGA. J lost 4 bases, V lost 1 base, and 9 bases had no gene match. The CDR3 has 16 amino acids. The CDR3 sequence is CASSLRAGTETYGYTF. The DNA of the CDR3 is TGTGCCAGCAGCTTAAGGGCCGGGACAGAGACCTATGGCTACACCTTC.